The entry below describes one T cell receptor (beta chain). Its antigen is unknown. No much larger clonotype is one base removed from it; base qualities were not supplied. The data originate from a study of early stage breast cancer tumors (dated by TCRdb to 2017 to 2019). Regarding the study in general: Of the roughly 16 invasive breast tumors, approximately 11 were found to be estrogen receptor-positive, progesterone receptor-positive and HER2-negative. About 65% of the 12 ER+/PR+/HER2- tumors were invasive ductal carcinomas, while the other four were invasive lobular carcinomas. On average, each sample got about 10-fold read coverage. Across all samples, 2,651,842 templates representing roughly 1 million unique clonotypes were detected. What the authors observed across the whole study: Analysis by tumor subtype was prevented by the small cohort size. Repertoires from blood and normal breast were more alike than repertoires from blood and tumor, and in about 90% of the 16 patients, comparing each tissue with blood separated tumor from normal. Compared with adjacent normal breast tissue, tumors had higher clonality and roughly 2.5-fold greater T cell density. Enriched TCRB sequences shared across patients were mostly commonly generated sequences, unlikely to play an important role in the tumor microenvironment. Chain pairing and functional markers such as CD4, CD8 and FOXP3 were missed by bulk genomic DNA sequencing of unsorted cells.

The study profiled bulk TCR beta-chain repertoires in matched peripheral blood, tumor and adjacent normal breast tissue taken from approximately 15 patients with early-stage breast cancer. Before surgery, roughly 5-11 mL of whole blood was collected into EDTA tubes and then processed within 2 hours. Ficoll-Paque centrifugation in SepMate-50 tubes was used to isolate peripheral blood mononuclear cells. PBMCs were cryopreserved in about 90% FBS with around 10% DMSO in aliquots of 2 to 4 million cells and stored in liquid nitrogen. Genomic DNA was extracted with the Qiagen AllPrep DNA/RNA Mini kit. The germline V gene gives CDR1 as MDHEN and CDR2 as SYDVKM. Trimming accounts for 3 bases at V and 6 bases at J, while the number of junction bases matched to no gene is 14. Measured from the cysteine to the phenylalanine, the CDR3 is 17 residues long. Only CDR3 DNA is held: 51 bases, read in frame from base 1.

Every sample was amplified as two independent genomic DNA replicates, using approximately 0.54 ug for blood and approximately 1.4 ug for tumor or normal breast. Following the manufacturer's instructions, the ImmunoSeq Intro kit was used to carry out TCRB sequencing on genomic DNA. Multiplex PCR ran 30 to 40 cycles with proprietary primers and spike-in control sequences for absolute quantification. Single-end 150-bp reads were used to sequence an 87-bp fragment spanning the CDR3 and the flanking V and J genes. Seven samples, with two replicates for each sample, were multiplexed per lane of an Illumina MiSeq using version 3.0 chemistry. Processing in the source paper ran as follows. Raw data were processed by the vendor's proprietary pipeline, with both replicates merged into one result per sample. Productive rearrangements sharing the V-gene family, CDR3 amino acid sequence and J-gene segment were defined as clonotypes. Clonality was computed as 1 minus the normalized Shannon entropy (Pielou evenness) of TCRB abundances. To estimate T cell density, the total number of templates was divided by the input cell count, which was inferred from how much DNA went in. Recon with default parameters was used to estimate total repertoire diversity and clonality. Tumor-enriched clonotypes were defined as having over 0.1% abundance in tumor and at least 32-fold higher abundance than in normal breast. TCRdb limited this immuneACCESS table to in-frame rearrangements with V and J called. A share of clones is missing; checked studies link under half to unresolved V genes, and the rest is unexplained. V and J calls and clone size are as listed in that table; D and trimming were resolved from the DNA. This sample comprises some 47,000 clones, 65% to 90% of them detected only once. The top ten clones comprise more than 1.1% of the sample.

The source of this sequence is a person aged 45-65 years with breast cancer. Material for sequencing was blood. The chain joins TRBV28 to TRBJ2-1, and 7 junction bases match TRBD2. This receptor has the CDR3 CASSFEVGGSVFNEQFF. The DNA sequence is TGTGCCAGCAGTTTTGAGGTTGGCGGGAGCGTCTTCAATGAGCAGTTCTTC.